This TCR beta chain was recovered during a study of T cells after yellow fever vaccination. The study, taken as a whole, reports: Contamination of FACS-sorted repertoires by abundant clonotypes from the bulk population could occur. Most clones from primary vaccination resurfaced after the booster (approximately 97% CD4, approximately 87% CD8).

TCRdb reprocessed the 5' RACE reads via MiXCR and lists one record per CDR3 protein. The profile shows some 350,000 distinct CDR3 sequences, 11% of them singletons. Concerning this clonotype itself: What it binds is unknown.

Trimming stripped 4 bases from V and 0 bases from J, with 19 bases between. The CDR3 is 17 amino acids. Germline CDR1 and CDR2: SEHNR and FQNEAQ (reference sequence). The chain links TRBV7-9 to TRBJ2-7; no clear D gene. This TCR came from a young man who received the YFV17D yellow fever vaccine. Sample: PBMCs, taken on the day of the first yellow fever vaccination. The DNA of the CDR3 is TGTGCCAGCAGCTCCAAGGGATTCTATCCCTACTCCTACGAGCAGTACTTC. This sequence encodes CASSSKGFYPYSYEQYF. The whole variable domain, filled in from reference TRBV7-9 and TRBJ2-7, reads DTGVSQNPRHKITKRGQNVTFRCDPISEHNRLYWYRQTLGQGPEFLTYFQNEAQLEKSRLLSDRFSAERPKGSFSTLEIQRTEQGDSAMYLCASSSKGFYPYSYEQYFGPGTRLTVT.